These 27 T cell receptor beta chains originate from one sample sequenced in a study of patients and donors after allogeneic stem cell transplantation. MiXCR was run by TCRdb on the RT-PCR reads, yielding one entry per CDR3 protein. The sample has about a million distinct CDR3 sequences; around 17% are singletons. The sequenced material came from blood, either unsorted or a sorted T cell fraction (not recorded which). The receptor source for this set is a human donor who was either an allogeneic HSCT recipient or a stem cell or donor lymphocyte infusion donor (not recorded which). It is not recorded whose cells these are; they may come from a transplant donor.

There are many counts of this clonotype. The CDR3 region has the DNA TGTGCCACCAGCAGAGGACCCGGGACTAGCGGCAATGAGCAGTTCTTC. Translation: CATSRGPGTSGNEQFF. The chain recombines TRBV15 with TRBJ2-1, with TRBD2 identical over 11 bases. The CDR3 spans 16 residues. After removal of 1 base from V and 6 bases from J, the junction contained 5 bases not matched to a gene. In germline, CDR1 is LNHNV, CDR2 YYDKDF (reference sequence).

This clonotype was picked up many times. This chain connects TRBV12-3 or TRBV12-4 to TRBJ2-5, with 8 bases fitting TRBD1. Germline trimming cut 3 bases from V and 3 bases from J; bases unmatched to any gene: 6. This CDR3 has 15 residues. The CDR3: CASSFRQGPKETQYF. The CDR3 nucleotides are TGTGCCAGCAGTTTCCGACAGGGGCCGAAAGAGACCCAGTACTTC.

The gene calls are TRBV7-2 and TRBJ2-5; D remains unclear. Trimming shortened V by 5 bases and J by 4 bases, and 8 bases separated the two germline ends. The CDR3 loop spans 12 amino acids. Germline V gene sequence: CDR1 SGHTA, CDR2 FQGNSA. The CDR3 sequence is CASSLPVETQYF. CDR3 nucleotides: TGTGCCAGCAGCCTCCCAGTAGAGACCCAGTACTTC. Together with reference TRBV7-2 and TRBJ2-5, the CDR3 gives the full variable domain: GAGVSQSPSNKVTEKGKDVELRCDPISGHTALYWYRQSLGQGLEFLIYFQGNSAPDKSGLPSDRFSAERTGGSVSTLTIQRTQQEDSAVYLCASSLPVETQYFGPGTRLLVL.

This clonotype came up many times. The chain uses TRBV12-3 or TRBV12-4 and TRBJ2-4; D uncertain. The V gene lost 6 bases and the J gene lost 8 bases, with 8 bases spanning the gap. The CDR3 length is 11 residues. The CDR3: CASRAEYIQYF. As DNA, the CDR3 is TGTGCCAGCAGGGCGGAATACATTCAGTACTTC.

Ten or more counts support this clonotype. The chain joins TRBV12-3 or TRBV12-4 to TRBJ2-7, with 10 bases identical to TRBD2. V trimming: 4 bases; J trimming: 3 bases; junction bases outside the gene matches: 6. The CDR3 extends over 15 amino acids. This CDR3 reads CASSYTGTSDYEQYF. The CDR3 bases are TGTGCCAGCAGTTACACCGGGACTAGCGACTACGAGCAGTACTTC.

V usage is TRBV7-2 and J usage is TRBJ2-1; D is uncertain. Trimming took 0 bases from V and 0 from J, leaving 9 bases between them. The germline gives CDR1 SGHTA, CDR2 FQGNSA. This CDR3 region has 16 residues. The CDR3 DNA reads as TGTGCCAGCAGCTTAGCGGACGTAGTCTCCTACAATGAGCAGTTCTTC. It codes for CASSLADVVSYNEQFF.

The V and J genes are TRBV5-6 and TRBJ2-7; D is perhaps TRBD1 (6 bases). Germline V gives CDR1 SGHDT, CDR2 YYEEEE. V shed 5 bases and J shed 3 bases, with 15 bases lying between them. There are 14 residues in the CDR3. CDR3 in amino acids: CASSSRQAHYEQYF. DNA of the CDR3: TGTGCCAGCAGTTCTCGACAGGCCCACTACGAGCAGTACTTC.

This chain connects TRBV11-2 to TRBJ1-4, with D unclear. The CDR3 is made up of 14 amino acids. Germline CDR1 reads SGHAT; CDR2 reads FQNNGV. V lost 6 bases, J lost 4 bases, and 12 bases lay in between. The chain's CDR3 is CASSPILGNEKLFF. The DNA for the CDR3 is TGTGCCAGCAGTCCTATCCTTGGTAATGAAAAACTGTTTTTT. Variable domain in full (rest from reference TRBV11-2 and TRBJ1-4): EAGVAQSPRYKIIEKRQSVAFWCNPISGHATLYWYQQILGQGPKLLIQFQNNGVVDDSQLPKDRFSAERLKGVDSTLKIQPAKLEDSAVYLCASSPILGNEKLFFGSGTQLSVL.

J is TRBJ2-5 and V is TRBV15, with D unresolved. Germline V gene lookup returns CDR1 LNHNV and CDR2 YYDKDF (reference sequence). V dropped 0 bases and J dropped 7 bases, with 21 bases sitting between them. The CDR3 runs to 17 residues. CDR3 nucleotide sequence: TGTGCCACCAGCAGAGATGGCCTTGGCCAGAGACCTGGGACCCAGTACTTC. It encodes CATSRDGLGQRPGTQYF. The full variable domain, rest sourced from reference TRBV15 and TRBJ2-5, is DAMVIQNPRYQVTQFGKPVTLSCSQTLNHNVMYWYQQKSSQAPKLLFHYYDKDFNNEADTPDNFQSRRPNTSFCFLDIRSPGLGDTAMYLCATSRDGLGQRPGTQYFGPGTRLLVL.

The V call is TRBV20-1, the J call TRBJ1-5; tentative D call: TRBD1 (5 bases). This CDR3 spans 14 amino acids. Looked up from germline, CDR1 is DFQATT and CDR2 is SNEGSKA (reference sequence). With 3 bases removed from V and 5 bases from J, the gap between germline ends came to 14 bases. Written as DNA, the CDR3 is TGCAGTGCTAGTGTAGGTACAGGACATCAGCCCCAGCATTTT. This encodes CSASVGTGHQPQHF.

The rearrangement joins TRBV2 to TRBJ2-2, with D possibly matching TRBD1 (5 bases). The germline V and J ends were trimmed by 7 bases and 2 bases, with 11 bases remaining between them. This CDR3 is built from 14 residues. Germline CDR1 and CDR2: SNHLY and FYNNEI. CDR3 in amino acids: CASNTQGNTGELFF. The CDR3 DNA follows: TGTGCCAGCAACACCCAGGGTAACACCGGGGAGCTGTTTTTT. The full variable domain, in which reference TRBV2 and TRBJ2-2 provide the parts outside the CDR3, is EPEVTQTPSHQVTQMGQEVILRCVPISNHLYFYWYRQILGQKVEFLVSFYNNEISEKSEIFDDQFSVERPDGSNFTLKIRSTKLEDSAMYFCASNTQGNTGELFFGEGSRLTVL.

This chain links TRBV7-9 with TRBJ2-7; no firm D call. The CDR3 loop spans 15 amino acids. V was trimmed by 3 bases and J by 0 bases, leaving 12 bases between them. Germline lookup yields CDR1 SEHNR and CDR2 FQNEAQ (reference sequence). CDR3 region: CASSFKGRGSYEQYF. The CDR3 DNA reads TGTGCCAGCAGCTTTAAAGGCAGAGGCTCCTACGAGCAGTACTTC.

This sequence joins TRBV10-3 and TRBJ1-1; D is perhaps TRBD1 (6 bases). Trimming cost V 4 bases and J 2 bases, with 14 bases left between them. CDR3 size: 15 residues. Germline-derived CDR1 and CDR2 are ENHRY and SYGVKD. CDR3 bases: TGTGCCATCAGTGTACTGGGACAAGCAAACACTGAAGCTTTCTTT. It yields the protein CAISVLGQANTEAFF.

This chain uses TRBV10-3 with TRBJ1-4; D perhaps matches TRBD1 (5 bases). The germline gives CDR1 ENHRY, CDR2 SYGVKD. V was clipped by 8 bases and J by 4 bases, with 11 bases between them. This CDR3 has 13 amino acids. CDR3 residues: CAISGDLNEKLFF. CDR3 sequence (DNA): TGTGCCATCTCCGGGGACCTTAATGAAAAACTGTTTTTT.

This clonotype appeared a few times. The rearrangement joins TRBV25-1 to TRBJ1-5, with 7 bases aligning to TRBD1. This CDR3 is built from 20 residues. From germline, CDR1 is MGHDK and CDR2 SYGVNS. V trimming: 4 bases; J trimming: 7 bases; junction bases outside the gene matches: 25. CDR3 DNA sequence: TGTGCCAGCAGTGCCCAACACCCCCACAGGGGATCGGGGCCCCTACAGCCCCAGCATTTT. Its translation: CASSAQHPHRGSGPLQPQHF. The variable domain in full, with the rest retrieved from reference TRBV25-1 and TRBJ1-5, is EADIYQTPRYLVIGTGKKITLECSQTMGHDKMYWYQQDPGMELHLIHYSYGVNSTEKGDLSSESTVSRIRTEHFPLTLESARPSHTSQYLCASSAQHPHRGSGPLQPQHFGDGTRLSIL.

This clonotype occurred a few times. The chain recombines TRBV6-6 with TRBJ2-1, with D uncertain. The CDR3 runs 12 residues. Trimming removed 2 bases from V and 9 bases from J, with 8 bases in between. CDR1 and CDR2 (germline): MNHNY, SVGAGI (reference sequence). CDR3 region: CASSYVRAEQFF. DNA for the CDR3: TGTGCCAGCAGTTACGTCCGTGCTGAGCAGTTCTTC.

The chain is built from TRBV4-1 and TRBJ2-2, with 13 bases aligning to TRBD2. This CDR3 spans 18 amino acids. CDR1 and CDR2 from the germline V gene are MGHRA and YSYEKL. The ends lost 0 bases at V and 0 bases at J; junction bases unmatched: 1. CDR3 region: CASSQEGLAGANTGELFF. In DNA form, the CDR3 reads TGCGCCAGCAGCCAAGAAGGACTAGCGGGGGCGAACACCGGGGAGCTGTTTTTT.

The chain links TRBV10-3 to TRBJ1-2; maybe TRBD1 (5 bases). The CDR3 runs 18 residues. The ends were cut back, 6 bases at V and 4 bases at J, with 27 bases in the middle. Germline values: CDR1 ENHRY, CDR2 SYGVKD. The CDR3 nucleotides are TGTGCCATCAGCGCCAGGGAGCGCAAGCCCCTCGTTATCTATGGCTACACCTTC. It specifies CAISARERKPLVIYGYTF.

The chain carries TRBV19 and TRBJ1-1, with unresolved D. The V end was cut by 5 bases, the J end by 5 bases, with 9 bases between. The V gene's germline CDR1 is LNHDA and CDR2 SQIVND (reference sequence). There are 12 residues in the CDR3. The CDR3 sequence is CASSEGSTEAFF. CDR3 coding DNA: TGTGCCAGTAGTGAGGGCTCAACTGAAGCTTTCTTT.

This clonotype was found a few times. V is TRBV20-1 and J is TRBJ1-1, with D maybe TRBD1 (6 bases). Germline V gene lookup returns CDR1 DFQATT and CDR2 SNEGSKA (reference sequence). V lost 0 bases, J lost 1 base, and 12 bases lay in between. This CDR3 region has 15 residues. Here the CDR3 reads CSAREDSLGNTEAFF. The CDR3 nucleotides are TGCAGTGCTAGAGAGGACAGTTTGGGGAACACTGAAGCTTTCTTT.

There are a few counts of this clonotype. The gene calls are TRBV4-3 and TRBJ1-5, with a weak D call TRBD1 (6 bases). Germline loops: CDR1 LGHNA, CDR2 YSLEER. V lost 0 bases and J lost 1, with 10 bases in between. The CDR3 extends over 16 amino acids. Here the CDR3 reads CASSQDTGSSNQPQHF. The DNA of the CDR3 is TGCGCCAGCAGCCAAGACACAGGGTCCAGCAATCAGCCCCAGCATTTT.

V and J are TRBV9 and TRBJ2-1; 9 positions match TRBD2. Germline V gives CDR1 SGDLS, CDR2 YYNGEE. This CDR3 is 19 amino acids long. With V trimmed by 0 bases and J by 0 bases, 10 bases remained unmatched. The CDR3 bases are TGTGCCAGCAGCGTAGGGGCGGGGGGGTTCGGTGGCTCCTACAATGAGCAGTTCTTC. This encodes CASSVGAGGFGGSYNEQFF.

This clonotype has just a few counts. The rearrangement uses TRBV6-5 and TRBJ2-7; TRBD2 agrees at 7 bases. The V and J ends lost 2 bases and 3 bases, in that order; junction bases with no gene match: 4. The CDR3 is 14 amino acids. Looked up from germline, CDR1 is MNHEY and CDR2 is SVGAGI. DNA for the CDR3: TGTGCCAGCAGTTACAAGCGGGGCAACTACGAGCAGTACTTC. This codes for CASSYKRGNYEQYF.

The chain couples TRBV20-1 to TRBJ2-3, with 10 nucleotides matching TRBD2. V shed 0 bases and J 2 bases; nucleotides not matched to a gene: 5. Germline CDR1 DFQATT, CDR2 SNEGSKA (reference sequence). This CDR3 spans 16 amino acids. The CDR3 protein is CSARDPTSGVTDTQYF. In nucleotides, the CDR3 is TGCAGTGCTAGAGATCCCACTAGCGGGGTCACAGATACGCAGTATTTT.

This clonotype was counted only a few times. The chain is built from TRBV7-9 and TRBJ2-1, with TRBD2 as a possible D gene (5 bases). With 7 bases removed from V and 7 bases from J, the gap between germline ends came to 11 bases. From germline, CDR1 is SEHNR and CDR2 FQNEAQ (reference sequence). This CDR3 has 12 residues. CDR3 bases: TGTGCCAGCACCAACCGAGGGAATGAGCAGTTCTTC. It specifies CASTNRGNEQFF.

The chain uses TRBV5-1 and TRBJ2-5; D might be TRBD2 (5 bases). The germline V gene has CDR1 SGHRS and CDR2 YFSETQ. This CDR3 is 16 amino acids long. V lost 2 bases, J lost 1 base, and 15 bases lay in between. CDR3 nucleotides: TGCGCCAGCAGCTTCCGGGCAGCTGGGAGCCAAGAGACCCAGTACTTC. This sequence encodes CASSFRAAGSQETQYF. Full variable domain (remainder filled in from reference TRBV5-1 and TRBJ2-5): KAGVTQTPRYLIKTRGQQVTLSCSPISGHRSVSWYQQTPGQGLQFLFEYFSETQRNKGNFPGRFSGRQFSNSRSEMNVSTLELGDSALYLCASSFRAAGSQETQYFGPGTRLLVL.

The rearrangement links TRBV29-1 to TRBJ2-1; D gene uncertain. With 7 bases removed from V and 8 bases from J, the gap between germline ends came to 12 bases. Germline loops: CDR1 SQVTM, CDR2 ANQGSEA. The CDR3 extends over 11 amino acids. This chain's CDR3 is CSGARSDEQFF. CDR3 bases: TGCAGCGGCGCCAGGTCCGATGAGCAGTTCTTC.